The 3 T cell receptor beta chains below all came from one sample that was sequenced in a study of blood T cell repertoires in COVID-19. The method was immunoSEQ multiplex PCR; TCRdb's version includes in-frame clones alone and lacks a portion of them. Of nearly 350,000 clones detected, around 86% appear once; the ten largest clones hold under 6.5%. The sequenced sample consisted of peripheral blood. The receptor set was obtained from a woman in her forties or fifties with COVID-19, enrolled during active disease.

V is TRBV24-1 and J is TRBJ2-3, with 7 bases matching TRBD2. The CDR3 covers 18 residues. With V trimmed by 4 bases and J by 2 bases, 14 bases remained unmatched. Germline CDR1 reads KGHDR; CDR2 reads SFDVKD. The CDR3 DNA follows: TGTGCCACCAGTGACCGTTTATGGTCTAGCGGATACACAGATACGCAGTATTTT. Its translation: CATSDRLWSSGYTDTQYF.

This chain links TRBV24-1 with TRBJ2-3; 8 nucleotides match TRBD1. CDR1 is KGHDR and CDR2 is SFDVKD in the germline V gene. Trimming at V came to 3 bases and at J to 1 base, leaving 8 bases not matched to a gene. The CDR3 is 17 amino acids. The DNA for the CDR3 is TGTGCCACCAGTGATCCCGGGCAGGGGGCTGGCACAGATACGCAGTATTTT. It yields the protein CATSDPGQGAGTDTQYF.

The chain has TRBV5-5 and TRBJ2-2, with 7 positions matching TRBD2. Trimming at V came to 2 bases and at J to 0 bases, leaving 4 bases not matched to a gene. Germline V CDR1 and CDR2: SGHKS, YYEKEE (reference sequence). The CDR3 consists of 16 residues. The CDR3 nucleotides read TGTGCCAGCAGCTTTTCTAGCGGTGCGAACACCGGGGAGCTGTTTTTT. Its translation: CASSFSSGANTGELFF.